What follows is one TCR beta chain and its context. This specimen belongs to a study of shared clonotypes between healthy human individuals. TCRdb keeps only in-frame clones here, not all; method: immunoSEQ multiplex PCR. The table lists 850,000 to 1,100,000 clones, 70% to 80% of them singletons. Germline V gene data show CDR1 as SGHTA and CDR2 as FQGNSA. This CDR3 contains 14 residues. V lost 1 base, J lost 7 bases, and 11 bases lay in between. The specimen was memory CD4+ T cells from PBMCs. The sample's subset: CD45RA-negative fraction. The receptor was isolated from a man aged 18-30 years in good health. Some clones in this sample may be carry-over from other donors' samples. The gene calls are TRBV7-2 and TRBJ2-1, with D maybe TRBD2 (6 bases). The CDR3 region has the DNA TGTGCCAGCAGCTTAGGGGGACTCAAGAATGAGCAGTTCTTC. Residues: CASSLGGLKNEQFF. The entire variable domain, with the rest obtained from reference TRBV7-2 and TRBJ2-1, is as follows: GAGVSQSPSNKVTEKGKDVELRCDPISGHTALYWYRQSLGQGLEFLIYFQGNSAPDKSGLPSDRFSAERTGGSVSTLTIQRTQQEDSAVYLCASSLGGLKNEQFFGPGTRLTVL.